This TCR beta chain was captured in a study of T cell responses to AZD1222 COVID-19 vaccine. Study conclusions and caveats: Among AZD1222 vaccinees, only 5 or 6 were seropositive at baseline. No day 14 peak samples; only post-peak repertoires were characterized.

Profiling relied on immunoSEQ multiplex PCR, and the TCRdb table lists in-frame clones only, not all of them. This table holds some 130,000 clones, roughly 87% found once. On this clone: Its antigen remains unknown.

The CDR3 totals 14 residues. V lost 1 base and J lost 6, with 12 bases in between. Germline CDR1 MNHEY, CDR2 SVGEGT. Second doses were pooled across both intervals (about 4 or about 12 weeks). The source was peripheral blood, collected 28 days after the second AZD1222 dose. This receptor was obtained from an adult who received the AZD1222 COVID-19 vaccine. The chain uses TRBV6-2 or TRBV6-3 and TRBJ1-1; D gene ambiguous. DNA for the CDR3: TGTGCCAGCAGTTACTATATTAGTGAGGCTGAAGCTTTCTTT. Amino acid sequence: CASSYYISEAEAFF.